Reported below is one T cell receptor beta chain. As yet, its antigen is unknown. The data stem from a study of OX40 agonist ivuxolimab in advanced cancers. Study-level information: Patients achieving partial responses numbered three: one hepatocellular carcinoma case and two cutaneous melanoma cases. Study results and limitations: Normalized T-cell clonal expansion was also low in a subset of nonresponders. The mean number of expanded clones was higher in CD8+ T cells than in CD4+. Compared with others, partial responders at 0.1-3.0 mg/kg displayed clonal expansion among the lowest.

Germline CDR1 is MDHEN and CDR2 is SYDVKM. After removal of 3 bases from V and 2 bases from J, the junction contained 6 bases not matched to a gene. The CDR3 has 16 amino acids. Sequencing used immunoSEQ multiplex PCR; TCRdb keeps in-frame clones, though not all of them. The top ten hold roughly a fifth of the sample, which has about 36,000 clones, 60% to 80% seen once. The sequenced sample was CD4+ or CD8+ T cells sorted from blood, obtained in a trial of the OX40 agonist ivuxolimab. This sequence joins TRBV28 and TRBJ1-2; 10 positions agree with TRBD1. This TCR was sampled from an adult with an advanced solid tumor such as melanoma, head and neck, liver or kidney cancer. The CDR3 DNA reads TGTGCCAGCAGTTTTTCATGGGACAGGGGAAACTATGGCTACACCTTC. Translation: CASSFSWDRGNYGYTF.